This T cell receptor beta chain was identified in a study of shared clonotypes between healthy human individuals. Whole-study context: Per donor, three plates held CD4 naive cells, three held CD4 memory, two held CD8 naive and one held CD8 memory.

The method was immunoSEQ multiplex PCR; TCRdb's version includes in-frame clones alone and lacks a portion of them. The table has roughly 1 million clones, around three quarters seen once. Details on this clone: What it binds is unknown.

Study conclusions and caveats: The authors expected sequencing depth to affect clonotype sharing among donors. The authors sampled blood alone, and tissue repertoires likely differ. The sharing of 5% to 6.5% of naive CD4 clonotypes was seen across several donors.

CDR3 length: 15 amino acids. Per germline, CDR1 LGHNA and CDR2 YNFKEQ. After removal of 0 bases from V and 2 bases from J, the junction contained 4 bases not matched to a gene. Sequences were obtained from memory CD4+ T cells from PBMCs. Subset meaning: CD45RA-negative fraction. This chain connects TRBV4-2 to TRBJ2-7, with 7 bases lining up with TRBD2. The receptor was derived from a man younger than 35 in good health. Some clones in this sample may be carry-over from other donors' samples. CDR3 in DNA: TGTGCCAGCAGCCAAGATCCTAGCGGAACCTACGAGCAGTACTTC. This encodes CASSQDPSGTYEQYF.